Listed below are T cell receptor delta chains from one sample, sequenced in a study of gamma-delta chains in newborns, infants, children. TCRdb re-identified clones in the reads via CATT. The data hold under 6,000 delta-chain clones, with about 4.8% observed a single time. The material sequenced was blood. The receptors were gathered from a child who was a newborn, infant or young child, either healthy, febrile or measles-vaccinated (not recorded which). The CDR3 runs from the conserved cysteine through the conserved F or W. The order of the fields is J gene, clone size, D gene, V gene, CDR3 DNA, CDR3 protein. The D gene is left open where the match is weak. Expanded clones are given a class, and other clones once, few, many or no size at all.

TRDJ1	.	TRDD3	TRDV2	TGTGCCTGTGACACCGTTTCCGTCCTGGGGGATAAGGACACCGATAAACTCATCTTT	CACDTVSVLGDKDTDKLIF
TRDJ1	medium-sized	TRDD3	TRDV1	TGTGCTCTTGGGGACCGCCCCCTTCCCTCAAGGGGGATAGGCTTTTACACCGATAAACTCATCTTT	CALGDRPLPSRGIGFYTDKLIF
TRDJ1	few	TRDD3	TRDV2	TGTGCCTGTGAAGGGGGATACGAGGTTTCGTCCGATAAACTCATCTTT	CACEGGYEVSSDKLIF
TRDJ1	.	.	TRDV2	TGTGCCTGTGACGGTATACCCACTAAAGAAAACGTGTCCACGGATAAACTCATCTTT	CACDGIPTKENVSTDKLIF
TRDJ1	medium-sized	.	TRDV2	TGTGCCTGTGACAGGCTCACATCCTGGGGCCCTTCGCCCGATAAACTCATCTTT	CACDRLTSWGPSPDKLIF
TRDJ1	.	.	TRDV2	TGTGCCTGTGGCACCCTAACTGGGAGAGATAAACTCATCTTT	CACGTLTGRDKLIF
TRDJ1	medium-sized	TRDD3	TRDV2	TGTGCCTGTGACCATCTACTGGGGGCCCTTCAATCCACCGATAAACTCATCTTT	CACDHLLGALQSTDKLIF
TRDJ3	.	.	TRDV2	TGTGCCTGTGACACCGTGGGGGCTCTATTAACTTCCTGTGACACCCGACAGATGTTTTTC	CACDTVGALLTSCDTRQMFF
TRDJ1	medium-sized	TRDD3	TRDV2	TGTGCCTGTGACACCCTGGGGGATAATCATAAACTCATCTTT	CACDTLGDNHKLIF
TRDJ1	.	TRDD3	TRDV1	TGTGCTCTTGGAGCCTTCCCGCCTCCTCCTACTTTTGGCTGGGGGATCTGGAACACCGATAAACTCATCTTT	CALGAFPPPPTFGWGIWNTDKLIF
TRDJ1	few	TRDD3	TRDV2	TGTGCCTGTGACCTACTGGGGGATACCACCGATAAACTCATCTTT	CACDLLGDTTDKLIF
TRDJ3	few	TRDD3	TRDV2	TGTGCCTGTGACTCACTGGGGGATACTAGCTCCTGGGACACCCGACAGATGTTTTTC	CACDSLGDTSSWDTRQMFF
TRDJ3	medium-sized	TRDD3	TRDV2	TGTGCCTGTGACTCGGCTACTGGGGGCCGCTCCTGGGACACCCGACAGATGTTTTTC	CACDSATGGRSWDTRQMFF
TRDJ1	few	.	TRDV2	TGTGCCTGTGACACCCTTCCTACCGACTGGGGGACGCTCACCGATAAACTCATCTTT	CACDTLPTDWGTLTDKLIF
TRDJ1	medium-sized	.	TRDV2	TGTGCCTGTGACAAGGTGGGGATTTACACCGATAAACTCATCTTT	CACDKVGIYTDKLIF